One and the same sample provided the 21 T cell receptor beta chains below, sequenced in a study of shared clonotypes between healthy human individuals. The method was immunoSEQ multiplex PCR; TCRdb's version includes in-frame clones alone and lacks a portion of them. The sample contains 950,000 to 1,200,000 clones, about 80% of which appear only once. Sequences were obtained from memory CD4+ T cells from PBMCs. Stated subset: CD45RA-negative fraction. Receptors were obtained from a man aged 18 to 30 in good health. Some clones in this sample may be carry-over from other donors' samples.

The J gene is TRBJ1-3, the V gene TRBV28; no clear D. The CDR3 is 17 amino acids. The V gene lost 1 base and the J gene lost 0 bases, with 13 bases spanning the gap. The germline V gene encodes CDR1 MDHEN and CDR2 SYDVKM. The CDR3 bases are TGTGCCAGCAGTTTATCCCAGTTGCGGCGCTCTGGAAACACCATATATTTT. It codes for CASSLSQLRRSGNTIYF.

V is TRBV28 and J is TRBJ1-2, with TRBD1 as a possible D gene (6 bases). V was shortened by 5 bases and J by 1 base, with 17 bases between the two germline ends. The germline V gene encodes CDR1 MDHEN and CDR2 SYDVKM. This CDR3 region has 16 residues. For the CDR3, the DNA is TGTGCCAGCAGTCCTTCGGGGGGGGCTCATAACTATGGCTACACCTTC. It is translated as CASSPSGGAHNYGYTF.

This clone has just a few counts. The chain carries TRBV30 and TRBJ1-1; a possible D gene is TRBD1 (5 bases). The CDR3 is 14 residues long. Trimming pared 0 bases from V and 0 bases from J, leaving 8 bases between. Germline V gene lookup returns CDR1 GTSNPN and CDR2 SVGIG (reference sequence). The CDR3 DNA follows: TGTGCCTGGAGTGTGGGACTCCTGAACACTGAAGCTTTCTTT. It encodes CAWSVGLLNTEAFF.

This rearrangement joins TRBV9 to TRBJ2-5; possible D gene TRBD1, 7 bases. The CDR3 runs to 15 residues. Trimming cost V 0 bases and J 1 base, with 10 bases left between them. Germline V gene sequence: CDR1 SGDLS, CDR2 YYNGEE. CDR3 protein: CASSVGRGVQETQYF. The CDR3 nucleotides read TGTGCCAGCAGCGTAGGCAGGGGGGTCCAAGAGACCCAGTACTTC. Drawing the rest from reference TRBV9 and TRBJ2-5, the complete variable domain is DSGVTQTPKHLITATGQRVTLRCSPRSGDLSVYWYQQSLDQGLQFLIQYYNGEERAKGNILERFSAQQFPDLHSELNLSSLELGDSALYFCASSVGRGVQETQYFGPGTRLLVL.

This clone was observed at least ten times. CDR3 residues: CASSDSYRGLRTDTQYF. CDR3 coding DNA: TGCGCCAGCAGTGATTCCTACAGGGGGCTAAGGACAGATACGCAGTATTTT. The V call is TRBV10-1, the J call TRBJ2-3; 9 bases fit TRBD1. Unmatched junction bases numbered 10, after V lost 3 bases and J lost 3 bases. The germline CDR1 and CDR2 sequences are WNHNN and SYGVQD (reference sequence). This CDR3 region has 17 residues.

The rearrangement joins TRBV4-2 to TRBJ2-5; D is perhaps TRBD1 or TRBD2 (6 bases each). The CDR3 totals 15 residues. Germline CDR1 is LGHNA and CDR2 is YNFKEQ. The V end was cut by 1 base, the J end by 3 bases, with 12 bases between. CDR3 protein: CASSQARGPEETQYF. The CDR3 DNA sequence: TGTGCCAGCAGCCAAGCCCGGGGGCCCGAAGAGACCCAGTACTTC.

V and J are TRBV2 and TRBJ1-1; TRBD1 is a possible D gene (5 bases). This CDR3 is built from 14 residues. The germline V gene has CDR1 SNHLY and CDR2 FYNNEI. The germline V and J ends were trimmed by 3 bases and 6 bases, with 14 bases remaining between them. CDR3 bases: TGTGCCAGCAGTGATGTTCAGGGTCAGTCTGAAGCTTTCTTT. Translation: CASSDVQGQSEAFF.

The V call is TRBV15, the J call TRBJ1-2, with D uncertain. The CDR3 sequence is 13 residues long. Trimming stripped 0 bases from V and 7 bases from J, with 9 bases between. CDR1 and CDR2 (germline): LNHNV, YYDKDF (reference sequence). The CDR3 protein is CATSRDRSGGYTF. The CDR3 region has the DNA TGTGCCACCAGCAGAGACAGGTCTGGTGGCTACACCTTC.

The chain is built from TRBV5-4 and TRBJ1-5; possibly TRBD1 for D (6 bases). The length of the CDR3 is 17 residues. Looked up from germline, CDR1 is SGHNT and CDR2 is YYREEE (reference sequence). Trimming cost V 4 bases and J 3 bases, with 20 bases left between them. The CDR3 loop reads CASSPDPQGPHNQPQHF. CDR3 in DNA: TGTGCCAGCAGCCCGGATCCACAGGGTCCCCACAATCAGCCCCAGCATTTT.

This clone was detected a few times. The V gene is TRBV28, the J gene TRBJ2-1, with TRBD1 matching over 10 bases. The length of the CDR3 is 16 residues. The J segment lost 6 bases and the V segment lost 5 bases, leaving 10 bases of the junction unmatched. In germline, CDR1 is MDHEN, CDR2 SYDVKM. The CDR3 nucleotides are TGTGCCAGCAGTCCCGACAGGGGGCGGGGTGGCAATGAGCAGTTCTTC. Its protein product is CASSPDRGRGGNEQFF.

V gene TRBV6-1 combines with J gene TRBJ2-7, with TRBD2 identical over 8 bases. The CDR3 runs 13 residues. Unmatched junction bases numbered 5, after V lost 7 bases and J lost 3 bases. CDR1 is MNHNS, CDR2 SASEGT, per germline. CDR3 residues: CASTPGGLYEQYF. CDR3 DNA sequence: TGTGCCAGCACTCCGGGGGGGCTCTACGAGCAGTACTTC.

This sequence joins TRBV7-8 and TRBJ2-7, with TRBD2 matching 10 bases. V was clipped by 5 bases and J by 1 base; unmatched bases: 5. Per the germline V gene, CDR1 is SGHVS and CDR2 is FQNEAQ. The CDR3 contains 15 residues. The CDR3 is CASSPRTSGSYEQYF. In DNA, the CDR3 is TGTGCCAGCAGCCCGAGGACTAGCGGTTCCTACGAGCAGTACTTC.

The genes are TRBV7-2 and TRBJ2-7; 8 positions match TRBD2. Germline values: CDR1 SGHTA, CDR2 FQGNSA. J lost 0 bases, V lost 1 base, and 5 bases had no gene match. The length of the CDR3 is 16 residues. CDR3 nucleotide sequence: TGTGCCAGCAGCTTAGATGGCCTAGCGGGCTCCTACGAGCAGTACTTC. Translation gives CASSLDGLAGSYEQYF.

Here the CDR3 reads CASSAQARIGGELFF. Here the CDR3 DNA reads TGTGCCAGTAGTGCACAGGCCAGGATCGGAGGGGAGCTGTTTTTT. The J gene is TRBJ2-2, the V gene TRBV19, with D possibly being TRBD1 (5 bases). CDR1 is LNHDA, CDR2 SQIVND, per germline (reference sequence). This CDR3 has 15 amino acids. V lost 5 bases to trimming and J lost 8 bases, with 18 bases between them.

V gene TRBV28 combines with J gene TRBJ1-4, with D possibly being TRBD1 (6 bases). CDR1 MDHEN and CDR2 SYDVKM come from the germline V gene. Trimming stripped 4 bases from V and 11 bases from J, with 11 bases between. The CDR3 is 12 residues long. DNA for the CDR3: TGTGCCAGCAGTTGGTCAGGGGCGAAACTGTTTTTT. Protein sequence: CASSWSGAKLFF.

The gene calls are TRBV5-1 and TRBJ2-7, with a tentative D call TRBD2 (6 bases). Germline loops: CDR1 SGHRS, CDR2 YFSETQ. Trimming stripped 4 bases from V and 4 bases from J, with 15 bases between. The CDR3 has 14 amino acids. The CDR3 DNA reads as TGCGCCAGCAGCCCGTCCCGGGACTTTTACGAGCAGTACTTC. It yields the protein CASSPSRDFYEQYF.

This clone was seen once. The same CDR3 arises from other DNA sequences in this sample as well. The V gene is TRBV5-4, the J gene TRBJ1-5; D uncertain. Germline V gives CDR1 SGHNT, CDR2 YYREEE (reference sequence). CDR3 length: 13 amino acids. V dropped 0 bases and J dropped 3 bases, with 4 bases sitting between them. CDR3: CASSLDPNQPQHF. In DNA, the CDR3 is TGTGCCAGCAGCTTGGACCCCAATCAGCCCCAGCATTTT.

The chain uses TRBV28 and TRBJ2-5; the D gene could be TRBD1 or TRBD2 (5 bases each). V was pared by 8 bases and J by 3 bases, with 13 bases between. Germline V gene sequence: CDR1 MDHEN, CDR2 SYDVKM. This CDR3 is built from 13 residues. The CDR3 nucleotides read TGTGCCAGCTTTACTCAGGGAGAAGAGACCCAGTACTTC. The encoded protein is CASFTQGEETQYF.

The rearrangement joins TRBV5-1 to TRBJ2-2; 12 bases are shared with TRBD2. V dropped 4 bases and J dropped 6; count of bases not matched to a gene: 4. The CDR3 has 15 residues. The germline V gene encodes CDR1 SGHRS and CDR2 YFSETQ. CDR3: CASSISSGRAGELFF. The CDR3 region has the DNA TGCGCCAGCAGCATCTCTAGCGGGAGGGCCGGGGAGCTGTTTTTT.

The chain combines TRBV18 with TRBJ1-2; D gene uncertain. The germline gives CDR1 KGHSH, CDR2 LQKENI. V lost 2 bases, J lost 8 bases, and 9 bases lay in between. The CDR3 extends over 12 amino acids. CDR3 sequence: CASSPGIGGYTF. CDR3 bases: TGTGCCAGCTCACCAGGGATCGGGGGCTACACCTTC. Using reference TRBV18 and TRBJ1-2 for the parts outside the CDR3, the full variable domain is NAGVMQNPRHLVRRRGQEARLRCSPMKGHSHVYWYRQLPEEGLKFMVYLQKENIIDESGMPKERFSAEFPKEGPSILRIQQVVRGDSAAYFCASSPGIGGYTFGSGTRLTVV.

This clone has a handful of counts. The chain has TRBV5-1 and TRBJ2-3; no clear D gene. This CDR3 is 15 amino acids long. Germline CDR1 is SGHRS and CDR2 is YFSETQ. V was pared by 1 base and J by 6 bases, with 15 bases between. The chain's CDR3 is CASSLSRPQADTQYF. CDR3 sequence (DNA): TGCGCCAGCAGCTTGAGTCGGCCCCAGGCGGATACGCAGTATTTT.